The TCR beta chain described here comes from a study of blood T cell repertoires in COVID-19 (TCRdb year 2020). Regarding the study in general: Collaborator samples came from the United States, Italy and Spain and covered acute and convalescent phases of COVID-19. Deeply sampled blood TCRbeta repertoires from subjects exposed to, actively infected with, or recovered from COVID-19 were included in the dataset. Samples were obtained from the ongoing ImmuneRACE study (first 160 participants) and from 1,254 subjects provided by 6 global collaborators. The material from the prospective study consisted of cDNA or gDNA derived from T cells, B-cell-depleted T cells, or PBMCs. A de-identified subject ID, COVID-19 status, age in years and sex were almost always included in the sample metadata. HLA class I and class II types, where available, came from metadata supplied by the sample provider rather than from assay-based typing. The repertoires were released in a freely available public database intended as a resource for research on the immune response to SARS-CoV-2.

Collaborating institutions collected whole blood in K2EDTA tubes following their own protocols. For TCRbeta analysis, collaborator samples were shipped as frozen whole blood, as isolated PBMCs, or as DNA extracted from either sample type. General findings and caveats noted by the study authors: The quantity of clinical and demographic metadata differed by source and by participant and was supplied without curation.

V was cut back by 3 bases and J by 4 bases, leaving a gap of 7 bases between them. Sequences SEHNR (CDR1) and FQNEAQ (CDR2) are obtained from the germline V gene (reference sequence). CDR3 length: 12 amino acids, cysteine to phenylalanine. Only the CDR3 portion is preserved as DNA: 36 bases, with reading frame beginning at the first base. Comments on this clone: Its binding antigen is unknown. No qualities accompany the bases; no much larger clone lies one base away.

TCRbeta CDR3 regions were amplified from genomic DNA using the immunoSEQ Assay, a bias-controlled multiplex PCR. For the original study's pipeline: The number of nucleated cells in each sample was estimated by amplification of reference gene primers within the assay. To quantify the absolute abundance of each unique TCRbeta CDR3 rearrangement, sequence reads were collapsed and filtered. For each sample, productive Simpson clonality was calculated as the square root of Simpson's diversity index over productive rearrangements. As stored in TCRdb, this immuneACCESS dataset retains in-frame rearrangements with V and J assigned. A fraction of the clones does not appear; measured against another copy, unresolved V genes explain less than half of the discrepancy, and the remainder lacks a known reason. For V, J and clone size, that table is used; D and trimming come from the DNA. Here the sample has 100,000 or so clones; over 90% occur a single time. The top ten constitute about 4.5% of the sample.

This sequence was found in a human donor with active COVID-19. The donor label of this sample is uncertain. The sequenced sample consisted of peripheral blood. The chain uses TRBV7-9 and TRBJ2-7, with the identity of the D gene unclear. CDR3 protein: CASSLQAYEQYF. The nucleotides are TGTGCCAGCAGCTTGCAAGCGTACGAGCAGTACTTC. When the CDR3 is completed using the reference TRBV7-9 and TRBJ2-7 genes on either side, the full variable domain is DTGVSQNPRHKITKRGQNVTFRCDPISEHNRLYWYRQTLGQGPEFLTYFQNEAQLEKSRLLSDRFSAERPKGSFSTLEIQRTEQGDSAMYLCASSLQAYEQYFGPGTRLTVT.